What follows are 22 T cell receptor beta chains derived from one specimen sequenced in a study of blood T cell repertoires in COVID-19. The method was immunoSEQ multiplex PCR; TCRdb's version includes in-frame clones alone and lacks a portion of them. The sample records some 110,000 clones, under 90% being singletons. The specimen sequenced was peripheral blood. Every receptor here comes from a woman in her sixties with acute or convalescent COVID-19.

The V and J genes are TRBV7-3 and TRBJ2-2; D gene unclear. CDR1 is SGHTA and CDR2 is FQGTGA in the germline V gene. V lost 1 base and J lost 5, with 5 bases in between. CDR3 length equals 13 residues. This CDR3 reads CASSLRETGELFF. The CDR3 DNA is TGTGCCAGCAGCTTAAGAGAAACCGGGGAGCTGTTTTTT.

The rearrangement joins TRBV20-1 to TRBJ1-2; 7 bases are a match to TRBD1. This CDR3 has 15 residues. V was clipped by 3 bases and J by 0 bases; unmatched bases: 7. CDR1 and CDR2 from the germline V gene are DFQATT and SNEGSKA (reference sequence). CDR3 DNA sequence: TGCAGTGCTAGTAGTGGGACAGAGACTAACTATGGCTACACCTTC. This gives the protein CSASSGTETNYGYTF.

The V call is TRBV3-1 (or the pseudogene TRBV3-2), the J call TRBJ2-3; 11 bases are shared with TRBD2. After removal of 3 bases from V and 4 bases from J, the junction contained 6 bases not matched to a gene. Germline CDR1 is LGHDT and CDR2 is YNNKEL (reference sequence). The CDR3 contains 16 residues. CDR3 DNA: TGTGCCAGCAGCCAGCAGACTAGCGGGGTAGCAGATACGCAGTATTTT. As protein: CASSQQTSGVADTQYF.

The chain recombines TRBV21-1 with TRBJ2-3; TRBD2, the table's D call, lacks a check against the DNA. TRBV21-1 is a known pseudogene. The CDR3 is 14 residues long. In DNA form, the CDR3 reads TGTGCCAGCAGCAAAGTAGCTCGGGTCGCTACGCAGTATTTT. It encodes CASSKVARVATQYF.

The chain couples TRBV6-5 to TRBJ2-2, with 14 nucleotides matching TRBD2. After removal of 11 bases from V and 8 bases from J, the junction contained 10 bases not matched to a gene. CDR1 is MNHEY, CDR2 SVGAGI, per germline. The CDR3 runs to 15 residues. CDR3 protein: CAGSRLAGGPGELFF. The CDR3, as DNA: TGTGCCGGCTCAAGACTAGCGGGAGGGCCGGGGGAGCTGTTTTTT.

This chain links TRBV7-8 with TRBJ2-1; 11 bases map to TRBD2. The CDR3 is 17 amino acids. The germline V gene has CDR1 SGHVS and CDR2 FQNEAQ. V shed 5 bases, J shed 4 bases, and the junction held 10 bases outside the gene matches. The DNA of the CDR3 is TGTGCCAGCAGCCCAACCCCCGGGACTAGCGGTTACAATGAGCAGTTCTTC. As protein: CASSPTPGTSGYNEQFF.

The rearrangement joins TRBV21-1 to TRBJ2-7; TRBD2 was called by the table and not checked on the DNA. TRBV21-1 is marked as a pseudogene. The CDR3 is 20 amino acids. The CDR3 DNA reads TGTGCCAGCAGCACCACCAAAATGGGACTAGCGCTCGGACTCGATTACGAGCAGTACTTC. Protein: CASSTTKMGLALGLDYEQYF.

This clone has only one observation. The V and J genes are TRBV6-6 and TRBJ2-7; 8 bases are a match to TRBD2. Germline trimming cut 6 bases from V and 0 bases from J; bases unmatched to any gene: 10. The CDR3 runs 16 residues. Germline V CDR1 and CDR2: MNHNY, SVGAGI (reference sequence). The CDR3 DNA reads TGTGCCAGCAGGACGGGCGGGGGGTTAAGCTCCTACGAGCAGTACTTC. Translated: CASRTGGGLSSYEQYF.

V is TRBV6-5 and J is TRBJ2-1, with 7 nucleotides matching TRBD1. This CDR3 is 15 amino acids long. The V gene's germline CDR1 is MNHEY and CDR2 SVGAGI. J gave up 4 bases and V 7 bases, and 10 bases lay outside the gene matches. The CDR3 DNA sequence: TGTGCCAGCAAGAGGGGGCTAGCTCGGTACAATGAGCAGTTCTTC. Residues: CASKRGLARYNEQFF.

The chain carries TRBV5-1 and TRBJ2-1, with D tentatively TRBD2 (6 bases). Germline V gives CDR1 SGHRS, CDR2 YFSETQ. The CDR3 runs to 16 residues. V was cut by 3 bases and J by 0 bases, with 13 bases left in between. CDR3 sequence (DNA): TGCGCCAGCAGCTCCGACCCAGCGGGCTCCTACAATGAGCAGTTCTTC. Amino acids: CASSSDPAGSYNEQFF.

The rearrangement links TRBV10-3 to TRBJ2-1, with TRBD1 identical over 9 bases. This CDR3 is 16 amino acids long. V was pared by 2 bases and J by 3 bases, with 5 bases of the junction left unmatched. Per the germline V gene, CDR1 is ENHRY and CDR2 is SYGVKD. The CDR3 DNA follows: TGTGCCATCAGTGAGGGGACAGGGAAATACTACAATGAGCAGTTCTTC. Translating it yields CAISEGTGKYYNEQFF.

The CDR3 spells CASSLVLGGFTDTQYF. The CDR3 DNA sequence: TGCGCCAGCAGCTTGGTTTTGGGCGGGTTCACAGATACGCAGTATTTT. V is TRBV5-1 and J is TRBJ2-3; D is possibly TRBD2 (5 bases). Per germline, CDR1 SGHRS and CDR2 YFSETQ. The length of the CDR3 is 16 residues. V was clipped by 0 bases and J by 2 bases, with 13 bases between them.

The V and J genes are TRBV5-1 and TRBJ1-4; TRBD1 might be the D (6 bases). The length of the CDR3 is 16 residues. Germline loops: CDR1 SGHRS, CDR2 YFSETQ. Trimming removed 2 bases from V and 8 bases from J, with 19 bases in between. As DNA, the CDR3 is TGCGCCAGCAGCTTCCTGGCCGGGACATTGAAAGAAAAACTGTTTTTT. This encodes CASSFLAGTLKEKLFF.

Written as DNA, the CDR3 is TGTGCCAGCAGTGGGACTAGCGGGAGGGGCTCCTACAATGAGCAGTTCTTC. It codes for CASSGTSGRGSYNEQFF. The V and J genes are TRBV6-1 and TRBJ2-1; 15 positions match TRBD2. Germline CDR1 is MNHNS and CDR2 is SASEGT. The length of the CDR3 is 17 residues. V trimming: 4 bases; J trimming: 0 bases; junction bases outside the gene matches: 1.

The chain recombines TRBV3-1 (or the pseudogene TRBV3-2) with TRBJ1-2, with D unresolved. Trimming removed 1 base from V and 4 bases from J, with 13 bases in between. The V gene's germline CDR1 is LGHDT and CDR2 YNNKEL (reference sequence). The CDR3 extends over 15 amino acids. Here the CDR3 DNA reads TGTGCCAGCAGCCAAGTCGGGGATCGGGGCTATGGCTACACCTTC. As protein: CASSQVGDRGYGYTF.

DNA for the CDR3: TGTGCCAGCAGTGAAGGAGGGAACACTGAAGCTTTCTTT. Translating it yields CASSEGGNTEAFF. The chain is built from TRBV2 and TRBJ1-1, with no clear D. The CDR3 has 13 residues. Per the germline V gene, CDR1 is SNHLY and CDR2 is FYNNEI. Trimming removed 1 base at V and 1 base at J, with 4 bases between.

This clone was counted only a few times. The chain couples TRBV7-2 to TRBJ1-2; D possibly corresponds to TRBD1 (5 bases). In germline, CDR1 is SGHTA, CDR2 FQGNSA. Trimming stripped 3 bases from V and 1 base from J, with 6 bases between. The CDR3 spans 13 residues. DNA of the CDR3: TGTGCCAGCAGCTTGGACAATAACTATGGCTACACCTTC. This sequence encodes CASSLDNNYGYTF.

The chain combines TRBV11-2 with TRBJ1-1; 8 positions agree with TRBD1. The J segment lost 6 bases and the V segment lost 4 bases, leaving 7 bases of the junction unmatched. Per the germline V gene, CDR1 is SGHAT and CDR2 is FQNNGV. This CDR3 has 14 residues. CDR3 DNA: TGTGCCAGCAGCTCACAGGGGGGCATCGCTGAAGCTTTCTTT. Translating it yields CASSSQGGIAEAFF.

This clone has only one observation. The chain has TRBV3-1 (or the pseudogene TRBV3-2) and TRBJ1-2; D is perhaps TRBD1 (5 bases). The CDR3 loop spans 17 amino acids. Per the germline V gene, CDR1 is LGHDT and CDR2 is YNNKEL (reference sequence). The V end lost 1 base, the J end lost 0 bases, and 15 bases lay between the germline ends. The CDR3 nucleotides read TGTGCCAGCAGCCAAGTACCTGGCGGGGCGCCTAACTATGGCTACACCTTC. This translates into CASSQVPGGAPNYGYTF.

V usage is TRBV7-9 and J usage is TRBJ2-7; 7 bases agree with TRBD1. Germline values: CDR1 SEHNR, CDR2 FQNEAQ (reference sequence). V trimming: 5 bases; J trimming: 3 bases; junction bases outside the gene matches: 16. There are 17 residues in the CDR3. The CDR3 spells CASSPRSGDRAVYEQYF. DNA for the CDR3: TGTGCCAGCAGCCCGAGGTCGGGCGACAGGGCCGTCTACGAGCAGTACTTC.

V usage is TRBV18 and J usage is TRBJ2-2; TRBD1 matches 9 bases. After removal of 4 bases from V and 1 base from J, the junction contained 4 bases not matched to a gene. Germline loops: CDR1 KGHSH, CDR2 LQKENI. This CDR3 region has 16 residues. In DNA form, the CDR3 reads TGTGCCAGCTCACTACGGACAGGGGTGAACACCGGGGAGCTGTTTTTT. Its protein product is CASSLRTGVNTGELFF.

The chain recombines TRBV11-2 with TRBJ2-7; 7 bases align to TRBD1. V lost 5 bases, J lost 0 bases, and 4 bases stayed unmatched. The CDR3 totals 14 residues. Germline V gene sequence: CDR1 SGHAT, CDR2 FQNNGV. This CDR3 is CASSGTASSYEQYF. CDR3 nucleotides: TGTGCCAGCAGCGGGACAGCGAGCTCCTACGAGCAGTACTTC. The full variable domain, with the rest looked up from reference TRBV11-2 and TRBJ2-7, is EAGVAQSPRYKIIEKRQSVAFWCNPISGHATLYWYQQILGQGPKLLIQFQNNGVVDDSQLPKDRFSAERLKGVDSTLKIQPAKLEDSAVYLCASSGTASSYEQYFGPGTRLTVT.